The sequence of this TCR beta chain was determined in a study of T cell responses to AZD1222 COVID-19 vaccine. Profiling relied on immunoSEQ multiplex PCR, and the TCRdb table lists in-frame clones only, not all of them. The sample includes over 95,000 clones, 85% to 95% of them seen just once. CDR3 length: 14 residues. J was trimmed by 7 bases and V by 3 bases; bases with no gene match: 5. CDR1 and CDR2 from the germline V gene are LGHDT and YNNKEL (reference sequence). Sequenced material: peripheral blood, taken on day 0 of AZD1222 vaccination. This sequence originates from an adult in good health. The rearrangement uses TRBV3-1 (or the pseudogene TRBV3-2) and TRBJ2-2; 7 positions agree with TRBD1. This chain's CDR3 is CASSHLQGDGELFF. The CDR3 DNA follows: TGTGCCAGCAGCCATCTCCAGGGGGACGGGGAGCTGTTTTTT.